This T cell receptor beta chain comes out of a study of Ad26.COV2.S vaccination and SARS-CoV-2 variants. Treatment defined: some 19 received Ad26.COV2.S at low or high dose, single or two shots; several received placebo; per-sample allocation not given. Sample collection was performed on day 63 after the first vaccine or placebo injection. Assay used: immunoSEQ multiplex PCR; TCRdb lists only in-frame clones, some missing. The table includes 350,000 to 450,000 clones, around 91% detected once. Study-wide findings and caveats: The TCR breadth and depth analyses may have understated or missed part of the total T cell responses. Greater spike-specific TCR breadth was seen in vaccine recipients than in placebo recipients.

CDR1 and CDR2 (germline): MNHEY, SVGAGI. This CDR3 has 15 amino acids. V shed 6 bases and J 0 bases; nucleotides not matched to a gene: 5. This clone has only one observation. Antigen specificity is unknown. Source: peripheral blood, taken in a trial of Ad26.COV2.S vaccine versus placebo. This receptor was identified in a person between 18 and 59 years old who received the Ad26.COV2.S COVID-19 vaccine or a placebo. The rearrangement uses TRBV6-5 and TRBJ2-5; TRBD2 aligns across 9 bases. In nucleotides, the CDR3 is TGTGCCAGCAGGGGGACTAGCCCGTACCAAGAGACCCAGTACTTC. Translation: CASRGTSPYQETQYF.